These 23 T cell receptor beta chains share one sample of origin, sequenced in a study of tumor and adjacent non-tumor tissue in lung cancer. The template was RNA from unsorted bulk tissue. The normal lung tissue was taken more than 3 cm from the tumor edge. Three rounds of nested PCR, following a modified ARM-PCR protocol, produced the TCRbeta library. Via MiXCR, TCRdb re-called the multiplex PCR reads, giving one row per CDR3 protein. The repertoire holds 75,000 to 90,000 distinct CDR3 sequences, with roughly 77% as singletons. Sequenced material: distant non-tumor lung tissue. These TCRs come from a woman aged 45-60 years with non-small cell lung cancer.

As for this clonotype: A read error may account for a junction end that differs from germline. This chain joins TRBV6-2 or TRBV6-3 and TRBJ2-7; 9 bases are shared with TRBD1. CDR3 length: 15 residues. CDR1 is MNHEY, CDR2 SVGEGT, per germline. The CDR3 reads CASSPQGAHRLEHYF. DNA for the CDR3: TGTGCCAGCAGCCCACAGGGGGCCCACCGCCTCGAGCATTACTTC.

This clonotype is a singleton in its sample. One junction end disagrees with the germline gene, perhaps due to a read error. This chain connects TRBV6-5 to TRBJ2-3; 14 bases agree with TRBD2. From germline, CDR1 is MNHEY and CDR2 SVGAGI. The CDR3 runs 16 residues. Written as DNA, the CDR3 is TGTGCAAGCAGTGTGGGACTAGCGGGAGTACCGGTTACGCAGTATTTT. Residues: CASSVGLAGVPVTQYF.

A remark on this clonotype: This may arise from a read error, as a much more abundant clone is one base away. No conserved phenylalanine or tryptophan ends this CDR3, so it is likely a read error. The V call is TRBV11-2, the J call TRBJ2-5; possibly TRBD1 or TRBD2 for D (6 bases each). Trimming left V 2 bases short and J 5 bases short, with 12 bases between. The CDR3 sequence is 14 residues long. The germline CDR1 and CDR2 sequences are SGHAT and FQNNGV. The CDR3 protein is CASSLPGDSETQYL. DNA of the CDR3: TGTGCCAGCAGCTTACCAGGGGACTCGGAGACCCAGTACCTC.

Worth noting for this clonotype: The junction departs from the called germline gene at one end, perhaps through a read error. The V gene is TRBV6-1, the J gene TRBJ2-3; 7 nucleotides agree with TRBD1. Germline CDR1 MNHNS, CDR2 SASEGT. The CDR3 consists of 13 residues. The CDR3 spells CPSSVTGADTHYF. Written as DNA, the CDR3 is TGTCCCAGCAGTGTTACAGGGGCAGATACGCATTATTTT.

The chain couples TRBV7-9 to TRBJ2-1, with 8 bases identical to TRBD1. The CDR3 length is 14 residues. CDR1 and CDR2 from the germline V gene are SEHNR and FQNEAQ (reference sequence). Trimming removed 5 bases from V and 6 bases from J; junction bases left unmatched: 6. CDR3 in amino acids: CASSLDRESNEQFF. The DNA of the CDR3 is TGTGCCAGCAGCCTGGACAGGGAGAGCAATGAGCAGTTCTTC.

This clonotype has at least ten counts. The chain is built from TRBV18 and TRBJ2-5, with D maybe TRBD1 (6 bases). V was trimmed by 6 bases and J by 2 bases, leaving 13 bases between them. Germline lookup yields CDR1 KGHSH and CDR2 LQKENI. The CDR3 extends over 14 amino acids. CDR3: CASSPQGLQETQYF. The CDR3 DNA follows: TGTGCCAGCTCGCCGCAGGGGTTACAAGAGACCCAGTACTTC.

The chain uses TRBV5-1 and TRBJ1-3; D not certain. The CDR3 has 16 amino acids. The V end lost 8 bases, the J end lost 2 bases, and 20 bases lay between the germline ends. Germline loops: CDR1 SGHRS, CDR2 YFSETQ. The CDR3 region is CASNLDPGLTGNTIYF. The CDR3 DNA is TGCGCCAGTAACTTGGATCCCGGGCTAACTGGAAACACCATATATTTT. The complete variable domain, with remaining parts taken from reference TRBV5-1 and TRBJ1-3, reads KAGVTQTPRYLIKTRGQQVTLSCSPISGHRSVSWYQQTPGQGLQFLFEYFSETQRNKGNFPGRFSGRQFSNSRSEMNVSTLELGDSALYLCASNLDPGLTGNTIYFGEGSWLTVV.

Points on this clonotype: It is likely a read error, because the conserved phenylalanine at the end of the CDR3 is missing. The chain has TRBV29-1 and TRBJ1-1, with D uncertain. The germline gives CDR1 SQVTM, CDR2 ANQGSEA. The CDR3 runs to 13 residues. The CDR3 DNA follows: TGCTGCGTTGGCCGGCCCATGAACACTGAAGCTTTCTCT. It codes for CCVGRPMNTEAFS.

Notes on this clonotype: A read error may be the cause here, since a much bigger clone is one base away. The V and J genes are TRBV5-1 and TRBJ2-2, with TRBD2 identical over 10 bases. In germline, CDR1 is SGHRS, CDR2 YFSETQ. V was pared by 0 bases and J by 2 bases, with 4 bases of the junction left unmatched. The CDR3 has 17 residues. The CDR3 sequence is CASSLGSGRHNTGELFF. The CDR3 bases are TGCGCCAGCAGCTTGGGTAGCGGGAGGCATAACACCGGGGAGCTGTTTTTT.

This clonotype was seen repeatedly, ten times or more. The chain carries TRBV30 and TRBJ2-1; D is tentatively TRBD1 or TRBD2 (5 bases each). The CDR3 consists of 17 residues. V was shortened by 8 bases and J by 0 bases, with 23 bases between the two germline ends. The germline CDR1 and CDR2 sequences are GTSNPN and SVGIG (reference sequence). CDR3 DNA sequence: TGTGCCCGGACCAAATTGAGTGGGGGACCCTCCTACAATGAGCAGTTCTTC. Amino acids: CARTKLSGGPSYNEQFF.

This clonotype came up once. V and J are TRBV4-1 and TRBJ2-3; the match to TRBD2 covers 9 bases. Germline V lookup: CDR1 MGHRA, CDR2 YSYEKL. The length of the CDR3 is 16 residues. The trim removed 9 bases at V and 4 bases at J, leaving 14 bases unmatched. Here the CDR3 reads CARRQVGGRASDTQYF. CDR3 sequence (DNA): TGCGCCAGAAGACAAGTTGGCGGGAGGGCCTCAGATACGCAGTATTTT.

On this clonotype: The junction departs from the called germline gene at one end, perhaps through a read error. The chain couples TRBV6-1 to TRBJ2-5; maybe TRBD2 (5 bases). This CDR3 has 13 amino acids. In germline, CDR1 is MNHNS, CDR2 SASEGT. The CDR3 is CVSSDAFSGTQYF. The CDR3 DNA reads TGTGTCAGCAGTGACGCGTTCAGCGGGACCCAGTACTTC.

Details on this clonotype: A read error may be the cause here, since a much bigger clone is one base away. V and J are TRBV5-1 and TRBJ1-4; tentatively, D is TRBD1 (5 bases). Germline loops: CDR1 SGHRS, CDR2 YFSETQ. This CDR3 contains 17 residues. Deletions cut 0 bases from V and 2 bases from J, with 14 bases between. CDR3 coding DNA: TGCGCCAGCAGCTTGGAGGGGAATATCGGGACTAATGAAAAACTGTTTTTT. The encoded protein is CASSLEGNIGTNEKLFF.

In the case of this clonotype: The junction departs from germline at one end; a sequencing error may be responsible. The genes are TRBV4-2 and TRBJ2-7; D is perhaps TRBD1 (5 bases). From germline, CDR1 is LGHNA and CDR2 YNFKEQ. CDR3 length equals 16 residues. The CDR3 DNA sequence: TGTGCTAGCAGCCATGCAGTAGGGGCGGTCCCCTACAAGCAGTACTTC. Amino acids: CASSHAVGAVPYKQYF.

The chain combines TRBV7-3 with TRBJ2-1; a possible D gene is TRBD2 (6 bases). Germline V gene sequence: CDR1 SGHTA, CDR2 FQGTGA. The V end was cut by 8 bases, the J end by 7 bases, with 12 bases between. CDR3 length: 12 amino acids. The CDR3 reads CASGEASNEQFF. DNA for the CDR3: TGTGCCAGCGGGGAGGCGAGTAATGAGCAGTTCTTC.

For this clonotype: A read error may produce the germline difference seen at one junction end. The chain combines TRBV5-4 with TRBJ1-6, with unresolved D. The V gene's germline CDR1 is SGHNT and CDR2 YYREEE (reference sequence). The length of the CDR3 is 16 residues. Here the CDR3 reads CASSLLGARKNSLLHF. The CDR3 nucleotides read TGTGCCAGCAGCTTGTTAGGAGCTCGGAAGAATTCACTCCTCCACTTT.

With respect to this clonotype: The junction and the germline gene differ at one end; a read error may be behind it. V and J are TRBV28 and TRBJ2-2, with D maybe TRBD2 (6 bases). The germline V gene has CDR1 MDHEN and CDR2 SYDVKM. The CDR3 extends over 14 amino acids. The CDR3 here is CVSKTGLVTGELFF. The CDR3 nucleotides are TGTGTCAGCAAGACGGGACTGGTCACCGGGGAGCTGTTTTTT.

Turning to this clonotype: This may be a read error: a much more frequent sequence differs by one nucleotide. The CDR3 is CASSLRTDTQHF. In DNA, the CDR3 is TGTGCCAGCAGCTTGAGGACGGATACGCAGCATTTT. This chain connects TRBV5-8 to TRBJ2-3; D is ambiguous. The J call may be in error: the DNA end matches TRBJ1-5 better. CDR3 length equals 12 residues. Germline CDR1 reads SGHTS; CDR2 reads YDEGEE.

Within the sample, this clonotype is medium-sized. V is TRBV6-1 and J is TRBJ1-5; possibly TRBD1 for D (5 bases). The CDR3 has 11 amino acids. In germline, CDR1 is MNHNS, CDR2 SASEGT. The V and J ends lost 11 bases and 7 bases respectively, with 12 bases between them. The DNA of the CDR3 is TGTGCCCGGAGGGGCCGCCAGCCCCAGCATTTT. This encodes CARRGRQPQHF.

On this clonotype: The germline gene is not matched at one end of the junction; a read error may be the cause. J is TRBJ2-7 and V is TRBV11-2; tentatively, D is TRBD2 (5 bases). The germline CDR1 and CDR2 sequences are SGHAT and FQNNGV. The CDR3 extends over 14 amino acids. CDR3 coding DNA: TGTGTCAGCAGTTTAGAGTCGGGGTCGGGCGAGCAGTACTTC. The encoded protein is CVSSLESGSGEQYF. Full variable domain (missing parts from reference TRBV11-2 and TRBJ2-7): EAGVAQSPRYKIIEKRQSVAFWCNPISGHATLYWYQQILGQGPKLLIQFQNNGVVDDSQLPKDRFSAERLKGVDSTLKIQPAKLEDSAVYLCVSSLESGSGEQYFGPGTRLTVT.

With regard to this clonotype: A junction boundary mismatches the germline segment, possibly from a read error. The chain employs TRBV6-1 and TRBJ1-2; TRBD1 matches at 7 bases. Germline CDR1 and CDR2: MNHNS and SASEGT. CDR3 length equals 14 residues. The CDR3 here is CAIGRRTGEYAYTF. The CDR3 DNA is TGTGCCATCGGTCGCCGAACAGGGGAATATGCCTACACCTTC.

As regards this clonotype: Relative to the germline gene, one junction end is altered; a read error may explain this. CDR3 nucleotides: TGCAGTGCTAGTACCCGGGATGGGGCCAACATCCTGATTTTC. This encodes CSASTRDGANILIF. The gene calls are TRBV20-1 and TRBJ2-6; D tentatively fits TRBD1 or TRBD2 (5 bases each). This CDR3 is 14 amino acids long. Germline V gives CDR1 DFQATT, CDR2 SNEGSKA (reference sequence).

As to this clonotype: Relative to the germline gene, one junction end is altered; a read error may explain this. The J gene is TRBJ2-6, the V gene TRBV4-2; D might be TRBD1 (5 bases). The germline gives CDR1 LGHNA, CDR2 YNFKEQ. The CDR3 contains 16 residues. This chain's CDR3 is CARSQDTNSGANILTF. The CDR3 DNA is TGTGCCAGGAGCCAAGATACAAACTCTGGGGCCAACATCCTGACTTTC.